The present T cell receptor (beta chain) was sequenced within a study of shared clonotypes between healthy human individuals. The V end lost 5 bases, the J end lost 0 bases, and 14 bases lay between the germline ends. The CDR3 runs to 16 residues. Per the germline V gene, CDR1 is MDHEN and CDR2 is SYDVKM. This was a deep-level run. Data came from immunoSEQ multiplex PCR; TCRdb stores just in-frame clones and leaves some out. The sample holds 2 million to 2.5 million clones, 93% seen once. Whole-study results and caveats: Sharing across four donors was highest in naive CD4 (around 5%) and lowest in memory CD8 (roughly 0.4%).

Division of CD4+ cells produced a CD45RA+ naive subset and a CD45RA-negative memory subset. Concerning this clone itself: Its antigen is unidentified.

The chain employs TRBV28 and TRBJ1-3; unclear D gene. The sequenced sample consisted of naive CD4+ T cells from PBMCs. Subset reported: CD45RA+ positively selected. This TCR came from a man younger than 30 in good health. Some clones in this sample may be carry-over from other donors' samples. In nucleotides, the CDR3 is TGTGCCAGCAGTGACCCTAGACAAACCTCTGGAAACACCATATATTTT. Translated, it gives CASSDPRQTSGNTIYF.